The T cell receptor (beta chain) under discussion was sequenced for a study of graft-versus-host responses after intestinal transplantation. Background on the study: Every one of the recipients received anti-thymocyte globulin induction and afterwards took tacrolimus and steroids for 3 to 4 years.

CDR1 MNHEY and CDR2 SVGAGI come from the germline V gene. V lost 2 bases to trimming and J lost 5 bases, with 15 bases between them. The CDR3 spans 16 residues. In the case of this clone: No antigen is known for it.

Sequencing was performed with immunoSEQ multiplex PCR; in TCRdb, only in-frame clones are kept and a portion is missing. Of 20,000 to 30,000 clones listed, more than 75% are singletons. Study outcomes and limitations: Some GvH clones were seen earlier in gut or blood, suggesting intestinal origin. Association was observed between peak circulating GvH clone levels and early post-transplant HvG declines. Allografts of patients with graft-donor T cell macrochimerism showed high graft-versus-host to host-versus-graft clone ratios.

The sequencing here drew on unstimulated CD4+ T cells sorted from spleen or lymph node cells, taken before intestinal transplant. The chain has TRBV6-5 and TRBJ2-2, with D unresolved. The receptor was derived from a human donor who received an intestinal transplant. The CDR3 DNA is TGTGCCAGCAGTTACCGGCAGTTTCAAGCTACCGGGGAGCTGTTTTTT. Translation: CASSYRQFQATGELFF.